This T cell receptor beta chain was captured in a study of shared clonotypes between healthy human individuals. Germline CDR1 reads SNHLY; CDR2 reads FYNNEI. CDR3 length equals 15 residues. J lost 0 bases, V lost 6 bases, and 5 bases had no gene match. The table came from immunoSEQ multiplex PCR; TCRdb's copy has only in-frame clones and leaves some out. The table has a few million clones, approximately 90% seen once. The TCR sequence derives from a man aged 18-30 years in good health. Some clones in this sample may be carry-over from other donors' samples. The sequenced sample was naive CD4+ T cells from PBMCs. The subset is: CD45RA+ positively selected. The chain carries TRBV2 and TRBJ2-7; 10 bases are a match to TRBD2. In DNA, the CDR3 is TGTGCCAGCAGGGCTAGCGGGAGTTACTCCTACGAGCAGTACTTC. This gives the protein CASRASGSYSYEQYF.